One and the same sample provided the 26 T cell receptor beta chains below, sequenced in a study of neurological immune-mediated disorders. A single record per CDR3 protein comes from TCRdb applying MiXCR to the 5' RACE reads. The sample lists tens of thousands of distinct CDR3 sequences; around 1.9% were seen once. Material for sequencing was PBMCs. These receptors were collected from a woman aged 40 to 50 with multiple sclerosis.

This clonotype was recorded at least ten times. The V and J genes are TRBV6-6 and TRBJ2-3; TRBD2 aligns across 7 bases. Per germline, CDR1 MNHNY and CDR2 SVGAGI (reference sequence). This CDR3 has 13 residues. The ends lost 7 bases at V and 0 bases at J; junction bases unmatched: 1. In DNA form, the CDR3 reads TGTGCCAGCAAAGCGGGGAGCACAGATACGCAGTATTTT. Its translation: CASKAGSTDTQYF.

This clonotype was found a few times. The gene calls are TRBV7-2 and TRBJ2-1; perhaps TRBD2 as D (7 bases). The CDR3 consists of 15 residues. V lost 1 base to trimming and J lost 7 bases, with 14 bases between them. Looked up from germline, CDR1 is SGHTA and CDR2 is FQGNSA. CDR3 coding DNA: TGTGCCAGCAGCTTAGTCGGGGGGCTGGGAAATGAGCAGTTCTTC. This translates into CASSLVGGLGNEQFF.

In this sample, this clonotype turned up a few times. The chain is built from TRBV7-6 and TRBJ1-2; D ambiguous. Germline values: CDR1 SGHVS, CDR2 FNYEAQ. This CDR3 has 13 residues. V shed 3 bases and J shed 6 bases, with 11 bases lying between them. CDR3 coding DNA: TGTGCCAGCAGCTTGGAAGTCCAAGATGGCTACACCTTC. It codes for CASSLEVQDGYTF.

This clonotype was picked up many times. This chain uses TRBV20-1 with TRBJ1-1; perhaps TRBD1 as D (6 bases). Between the trimmed V and J ends, which lost 1 base and 0 bases, there was a span of 9 bases. Per the germline V gene, CDR1 is DFQATT and CDR2 is SNEGSKA (reference sequence). The CDR3 runs 14 residues. CDR3 region: CSARVDSLNTEAFF. The DNA for the CDR3 is TGCAGTGCTAGAGTGGACAGCTTGAACACTGAAGCTTTCTTT.

This clonotype was recorded at least ten times. The chain joins TRBV4-1 to TRBJ2-1; 7 nucleotides align to TRBD1. J lost 6 bases, V lost 4 bases, and 9 bases had no gene match. Germline V gene data show CDR1 as MGHRA and CDR2 as YSYEKL. The length of the CDR3 is 15 residues. DNA for the CDR3: TGCGCCAGCAGCCTCCCTCCAGCAGGGGGCAATGAGCAGTTCTTC. Translated, it gives CASSLPPAGGNEQFF.

This clonotype was recorded at least ten times. The chain couples TRBV12-3 or TRBV12-4 to TRBJ1-4, with D tentatively TRBD1 (5 bases). Trimming took off 7 bases at V and 2 bases at J, with 11 bases between the two ends. The CDR3 loop spans 14 amino acids. DNA for the CDR3: TGTGCCAGCACCCCCCGGGGGACTAATGAAAAACTGTTTTTT. This gives the protein CASTPRGTNEKLFF.

This clonotype was seen repeatedly, ten times or more. The chain carries TRBV12-3 or TRBV12-4 and TRBJ1-1; 9 positions match TRBD1. CDR3 size: 14 residues. J was trimmed by 2 bases and V by 6 bases; bases with no gene match: 4. The CDR3 nucleotides read TGTGCCAGCAGAGGACAGGGGTTTAACACTGAAGCTTTCTTT. Encoded protein: CASRGQGFNTEAFF.

The sample holds many counts of this clonotype. The chain combines TRBV12-5 with TRBJ1-5; D call uncertain. The germline V gene has CDR1 LGHNT and CDR2 FRNRAP. Trimming cost V 0 bases and J 2 bases, with 11 bases left between them. This CDR3 comprises 16 residues. In DNA form, the CDR3 reads TGTGCTAGTGGTTTGGTACTTAGTTCGGGCAATCAGCCCCAGCATTTT. Translated, it gives CASGLVLSSGNQPQHF.

The table lists this clonotype with many counts. The chain is built from TRBV5-1 and TRBJ1-2, with D perhaps TRBD1 (6 bases). V was trimmed by 0 bases and J by 8 bases, leaving 20 bases between them. CDR3 length equals 16 residues. CDR1 SGHRS and CDR2 YFSETQ come from the germline V gene. CDR3 DNA sequence: TGCGCCAGCAGCTTGGGACAGGCAATCTCCGAAGGGGGCTACACCTTC. Encoded protein: CASSLGQAISEGGYTF.

In its sample, this clonotype was seen many times. V is TRBV27 and J is TRBJ2-7; no reliable D call. CDR1 and CDR2 from the germline V gene are MNHEY and SMNVEV (reference sequence). The germline V and J ends were trimmed by 4 bases and 3 bases, with 16 bases remaining between them. CDR3 length: 15 amino acids. This CDR3 is CASSSPFRGNYEQYF. CDR3 DNA: TGTGCCAGCAGTTCCCCTTTTCGCGGAAACTACGAGCAGTACTTC.

This clonotype has a count of ten or more. This chain links TRBV20-1 with TRBJ1-4; D ambiguous. Germline V lookup: CDR1 DFQATT, CDR2 SNEGSKA (reference sequence). The V and J ends lost 6 bases and 8 bases respectively, with 22 bases between them. This CDR3 has 15 residues. The DNA of the CDR3 is TGCAGTGCCAAGGACCCCACAAGGGCAGGAGAAAAACTGTTTTTT. Translated, it gives CSAKDPTRAGEKLFF.

This clonotype was recorded many times. V usage is TRBV7-8 and J usage is TRBJ2-1; 9 bases fit TRBD2. CDR1 SGHVS and CDR2 FQNEAQ come from the germline V gene. CDR3 size: 15 residues. Losses at the gene ends were 2 bases for V and 6 bases for J; bases not matched to a gene: 5. Here the CDR3 reads CASSLLAGAGNEQFF. CDR3 nucleotide sequence: TGTGCCAGCAGCTTATTAGCGGGGGCGGGCAATGAGCAGTTCTTC.

This clonotype has at least ten counts. The rearrangement links TRBV20-1 to TRBJ2-2; D possibly uses TRBD1 or TRBD2 (6 bases each). Germline V CDR1 and CDR2: DFQATT, SNEGSKA (reference sequence). This CDR3 region has 14 residues. V was clipped by 6 bases and J by 7 bases, with 18 bases between them. CDR3 region: CSARVGGANGELFF. The DNA for the CDR3 is TGCAGTGCCCGAGTGGGGGGCGCAAACGGGGAGCTGTTTTTT.

This clonotype was counted at least ten times. This chain uses TRBV5-1 with TRBJ2-4; 8 bases are shared with TRBD1. V shed 4 bases, J shed 7 bases, and the junction held 4 bases outside the gene matches. Germline V gene lookup returns CDR1 SGHRS and CDR2 YFSETQ. This CDR3 contains 13 residues. The CDR3 DNA is TGCGCCAGCAGCCAAACAGGGGGGAACATTCAGTACTTC. Its translation is CASSQTGGNIQYF.

The table lists this clonotype with many counts. CDR3 residues: CASSTSRNTEAFF. Here the CDR3 DNA reads TGCGCCAGCAGCACCTCAAGGAACACTGAAGCTTTCTTT. The chain couples TRBV5-1 to TRBJ1-1, with unresolved D. Trimming shortened V by 4 bases and J by 1 base, and 8 bases separated the two germline ends. Germline V gene sequence: CDR1 SGHRS, CDR2 YFSETQ. The CDR3 runs 13 residues. The full variable domain, completed using reference TRBV5-1 and TRBJ1-1, is KAGVTQTPRYLIKTRGQQVTLSCSPISGHRSVSWYQQTPGQGLQFLFEYFSETQRNKGNFPGRFSGRQFSNSRSEMNVSTLELGDSALYLCASSTSRNTEAFFGQGTRLTVV.

This clonotype came up many times. The chain recombines TRBV3-1 with TRBJ2-1; 13 bases fit TRBD2. The CDR3 contains 18 residues. In germline, CDR1 is LGHDT, CDR2 YNNKEL (reference sequence). Unmatched junction bases numbered 6, after V lost 4 bases and J lost 0 bases. The CDR3 region is CASSLTSGGPYSYNEQFF. The CDR3 DNA reads TGTGCCAGCAGCCTGACTAGCGGGGGGCCCTACTCCTACAATGAGCAGTTCTTC.

This clonotype was counted many times. The J gene is TRBJ2-1, the V gene TRBV5-1; TRBD1 aligns across 8 bases. The trim removed 1 base at V and 9 bases at J, leaving 0 bases unmatched. This CDR3 region has 12 residues. Per germline, CDR1 SGHRS and CDR2 YFSETQ. The DNA of the CDR3 is TGCGCCAGCAGCTTGACAGGGGGTGAGCAGTTCTTC. Translated: CASSLTGGEQFF.

Ten or more counts support this clonotype. The chain combines TRBV2 with TRBJ2-4; the D is unclear. V lost 11 bases and J 5 bases, leaving 10 bases between the germline ends. CDR1 is SNHLY and CDR2 is FYNNEI in the germline V gene. The CDR3 length is 11 residues. The CDR3 nucleotides are TGTGCCCAGAAGAAAGAAAACATTCAGTACTTC. This encodes CAQKKENIQYF. The whole variable domain, filled in from reference TRBV2 and TRBJ2-4, reads EPEVTQTPSHQVTQMGQEVILRCVPISNHLYFYWYRQILGQKVEFLVSFYNNEISEKSEIFDDQFSVERPDGSNFTLKIRSTKLEDSAMYFCAQKKENIQYFGAGTRLSVL.

This clonotype has at least ten counts. The CDR3 DNA reads as TGTGCCAGCAGCTTGCGGGGGGACAGCAATCAGCCCCAGCATTTT. It encodes CASSLRGDSNQPQHF. J is TRBJ1-5 and V is TRBV5-8; D might be TRBD1 (5 bases). The germline CDR1 and CDR2 sequences are SGHTS and YDEGEE. The CDR3 is 15 amino acids. Trimming took off 1 base at V and 1 base at J, with 9 bases between the two ends. The full variable domain, rest sourced from reference TRBV5-8 and TRBJ1-5, is EAGVTQSPTHLIKTRGQQATLRCSPISGHTSVYWYQQALGLGLQFLLWYDEGEERNRGNFPPRFSGRQFPNYSSELNVNALELEDSALYLCASSLRGDSNQPQHFGDGTRLSIL.

This clonotype was observed at least ten times. The chain recombines TRBV13 with TRBJ2-4; D gene ambiguous. The CDR3 contains 14 residues. Trimming took off 4 bases at V and 3 bases at J, with 10 bases between the two ends. CDR1 is PRHDT and CDR2 is FYEKMQ in the germline V gene (reference sequence). CDR3 region: CASSSFIGKNIQYF. CDR3 nucleotides: TGTGCCAGCAGCTCTTTTATCGGCAAAAACATTCAGTACTTC.

This rearrangement joins TRBV24-1 to TRBJ2-1; 12 bases fit TRBD1. Germline-derived CDR1 and CDR2 are KGHDR and SFDVKD. J was trimmed by 7 bases and V by 7 bases; bases with no gene match: 4. The CDR3 has 14 amino acids. CDR3 in amino acids: CATRGTGGRNEQFF. Written as DNA, the CDR3 is TGTGCCACCAGGGGGACAGGGGGCAGGAATGAGCAGTTCTTC.

The table lists this clonotype with many counts. The chain couples TRBV7-3 to TRBJ2-7; TRBD1 matches 7 bases. Germline V gene data show CDR1 as SGHTA and CDR2 as FQGTGA. After removal of 0 bases from V and 2 bases from J, the junction contained 4 bases not matched to a gene. This CDR3 contains 15 residues. In DNA form, the CDR3 reads TGTGCCAGCAGCTTAACTTCGACAGGGACCTACGAGCAGTACTTC. This gives the protein CASSLTSTGTYEQYF. The variable domain in full, completed from reference TRBV7-3 and TRBJ2-7, reads GAGVSQTPSNKVTEKGKYVELRCDPISGHTALYWYRQSLGQGPEFLIYFQGTGAADDSGLPNDRFFAVRPEGSVSTLKIQRTERGDSAVYLCASSLTSTGTYEQYFGPGTRLTVT.

This clonotype was counted at least ten times. The V call is TRBV7-8, the J call TRBJ2-7; D gene uncertain. V dropped 1 base and J dropped 2 bases, with 12 bases sitting between them. The CDR3 length is 15 residues. Germline assignment: CDR1 SGHVS and CDR2 FQNEAQ. The CDR3, as DNA: TGTGCCAGCAGCTTAGTGTCACCCAGCCCCTACGAGCAGTACTTC. It yields the protein CASSLVSPSPYEQYF.

This clonotype was recorded many times. This chain uses TRBV5-1 with TRBJ1-2; D is possibly TRBD1 (5 bases). V was pared by 3 bases and J by 3 bases, with 15 bases between. The germline V gene encodes CDR1 SGHRS and CDR2 YFSETQ. CDR3 length: 15 amino acids. The CDR3: CASSWETGLDYGYTF. The CDR3 coding sequence is TGCGCCAGCAGCTGGGAAACAGGTCTTGACTATGGCTACACCTTC.

This clonotype was picked up many times. The chain carries TRBV20-1 and TRBJ2-2; TRBD1 is a possible D gene (6 bases). This CDR3 comprises 12 residues. CDR1 is DFQATT and CDR2 is SNEGSKA in the germline V gene (reference sequence). Trimming shortened V by 4 bases and J by 3 bases, and 6 bases separated the two germline ends. CDR3 DNA sequence: TGCAGTGCTAACAGGGACACCGGGGAGCTGTTTTTT. It translates to CSANRDTGELFF.

This clonotype showed up many times. V usage is TRBV10-1 and J usage is TRBJ1-5; TRBD1 might be the D (5 bases). The CDR3 is made up of 13 amino acids. Trimming removed 3 bases at V and 6 bases at J, with 9 bases between. CDR1 WNHNN and CDR2 SYGVQD come from the germline V gene (reference sequence). In DNA form, the CDR3 reads TGCGCCAGCAGTGATGGCAGGGCTCAGCCCCAGCATTTT. It translates to CASSDGRAQPQHF.